This T cell receptor beta chain was found in a study of cytomegalovirus exposure and HLA in healthy donors. Notes on the study in general: No immune exposure information besides CMV serostatus was available. Roughly uniform sequencing depth across donors was assumed, possibly incorrectly. Analysis was performed later, and it showed HLA-associated TCR beta chains to be more clonally expanded than equally common others.

With 60 Vbeta and 13 Jbeta primers, the PCR was carried out. The method was immunoSEQ multiplex PCR; TCRdb's version includes in-frame clones alone and lacks a portion of them. This table lists tens of thousands of clones. The CDR3 consists of 14 residues. Germline CDR1 and CDR2: SQVTM and ANQGSEA. V dropped 3 bases and J dropped 2; count of bases not matched to a gene: 6. On this clone: The antigen remains unidentified.

Sequencing used PBMCs. V and J are TRBV29-1 and TRBJ1-2, with 7 nucleotides matching TRBD1. The receptor comes from a man aged 50 or older in good health and CMV-seropositive. CDR3 in amino acids: CSVEKGAKNYGYTF. In DNA, the CDR3 is TGCAGCGTTGAGAAGGGGGCAAAGAACTATGGCTACACCTTC.